This T cell receptor (beta chain) was identified during a study of cytomegalovirus exposure and HLA in healthy donors. Study as a whole: An earlier analysis identified 120 million or so unique TCR beta sequences in 150 million to 200 million T cells. In an early release, HLA-typed donors contributed some 80 million unique TCR sequences. Study observations and caveats: A later analysis showed that HLA-associated TCR beta chains had undergone more clonal expansion than equally common others.

The V gene's germline CDR1 is SGHDN and CDR2 FVKESK. The CDR3 is made up of 19 amino acids. The V and J ends lost 0 bases and 0 bases respectively, with 18 bases between them. In the case of this clone: What it recognizes is unknown.

PCR used 60 Vbeta primers and 13 Jbeta primers. This table comes from immunoSEQ multiplex PCR, and its TCRdb copy is limited to in-frame clones, with some not included. The profile shows 170,000 or so clones, roughly 82% of them singletons. At collection, donors were nominally healthy, but unrecorded immune exposures were probable. The clonotype originates from a woman aged 50 to 65 in good health and CMV-seronegative. V gene TRBV14 combines with J gene TRBJ2-4, with D perhaps TRBD1 (5 bases). Sequencing was performed on PBMCs. The CDR3 sequence: CASSQDDIRAILAKNIQYF. CDR3 bases: TGTGCCAGCAGCCAAGATGACATCAGGGCCATTCTAGCCAAAAACATTCAGTACTTC.